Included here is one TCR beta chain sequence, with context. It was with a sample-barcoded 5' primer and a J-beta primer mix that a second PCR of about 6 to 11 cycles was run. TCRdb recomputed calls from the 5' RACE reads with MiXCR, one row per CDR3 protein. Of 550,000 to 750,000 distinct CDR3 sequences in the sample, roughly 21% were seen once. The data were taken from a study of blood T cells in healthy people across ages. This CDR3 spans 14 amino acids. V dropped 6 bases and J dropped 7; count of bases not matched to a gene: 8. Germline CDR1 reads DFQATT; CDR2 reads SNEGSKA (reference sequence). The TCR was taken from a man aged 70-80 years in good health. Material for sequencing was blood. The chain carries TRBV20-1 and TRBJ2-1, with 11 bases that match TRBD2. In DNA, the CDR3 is TGCAGTGCGACCGGGACTAGCGGATTTAATGAGCAGTTCTTC. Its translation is CSATGTSGFNEQFF.